The present T cell receptor (beta chain) was sequenced within a study of blood T cell repertoires in COVID-19. Study background: Acute and convalescent COVID-19 samples came from the United States, Italy and Spain.

This CDR3 is 14 amino acids long. The germline gives CDR1 SGHNT, CDR2 YYREEE (reference sequence). The ends were cut back, 4 bases at V and 3 bases at J, with 14 bases in the middle. Enrolled through a virtual design, the participants were between roughly 18 and 90 years of age and came from 24 US areas. Symptom resolution, clearance, or two negative PCRs marked the recovered donors of Cohort 3. Per the study methods: Amplification from reference gene primers served as the basis for estimated nucleated cell counts. Method: immunoSEQ multiplex PCR; TCRdb's copy keeps in-frame clones and lacks some. V, J and clone size reflect that table, while D and trimming were determined from the DNA. This sample yields approximately 150,000 clones, of which around 86% are seen a single time; around 11% belongs to the top ten.

The specimen sequenced was PBMCs or T cells enriched from blood (not recorded which). This clonotype originated in a man between 60 and 70 years old who had recovered from COVID-19. The gene calls are TRBV5-4 and TRBJ2-7, with D possibly matching TRBD2 (7 bases). Written as DNA, the CDR3 is TGTGCCAGCAGCCGGGGGGCAGGGGTCTACGAGCAGTACTTC. This codes for CASSRGAGVYEQYF.